The source of this T cell receptor (beta chain) is a study of PD-1 blockade in mismatch repair-deficient tumors. Study summary: Enrolled about 2012-2017, patients had progressing, pretreated mismatch repair-deficient cancers of 12 types.

A word on this clone: As yet, its antigen is unknown.

Every patient had mismatch repair deficiency by PCR or immunohistochemistry. TCRs were sequenced from a few patients responding to pembrolizumab. Whole-study findings and limits: Tumor-resident clones, often undetectable pretreatment in blood, expanded then contracted after pembrolizumab.

The assay was immunoSEQ multiplex PCR, and TCRdb's table has in-frame clones only and misses some. Here the sample spans some 120,000 clones, 88% being singletons. The CDR3 sequence is 17 residues long. Trimming pared 0 bases from V and 5 bases from J, leaving 20 bases between. Germline CDR1 is MGHRA and CDR2 is YSYEKL. The chain couples TRBV4-1 to TRBJ2-7; D is unresolved. The TCR comes from an adult with mismatch repair-deficient cancer. Sequenced here: peripheral blood, sampled just over 70 weeks after starting pembrolizumab. The CDR3 coding sequence is TGCGCCAGCAGCCAAGAAGTCGGTGTGAGCCAGGCACACGAGCAGTACTTC. Translating it yields CASSQEVGVSQAHEQYF.